This T cell receptor beta chain stems from a study of cytomegalovirus exposure and HLA in healthy donors. Study-wide background: Unique TCR beta sequences numbering about 100 million came from approximately 180 million T cells in an earlier analysis.

Study-level points and caveats: Accurate prediction of most subjects' HLA-A and HLA-B alleles from TCR beta sequences was reported. With further analysis later on, most CMV-associated TCR beta chains appeared HLA-restricted.

The CDR3 is 16 residues long. The V gene end was trimmed by 5 bases and the J gene end by 7 bases; junction bases not matched to a gene: 11. Germline values: CDR1 LGHNA, CDR2 YSLEER. Turning to this clone: Its matching antigen is unknown.

PCR employed 60 Vbeta and 13 Jbeta primers. Assay used: immunoSEQ multiplex PCR; TCRdb lists only in-frame clones, some missing. The repertoire includes roughly 190,000 clones, around 83% of them detected once, and around 1.7% sits in the top ten. The J gene is TRBJ2-1, the V gene TRBV4-3; 10 nucleotides line up with TRBD2. The sequence was collected from a woman under 30 in good health and CMV-seronegative. The sequenced sample consisted of PBMCs. The CDR3 loop reads CASSRSGRAPVNEQFF. As DNA, the CDR3 is TGCGCCAGCAGCAGAAGCGGGAGGGCTCCTGTGAATGAGCAGTTCTTC.